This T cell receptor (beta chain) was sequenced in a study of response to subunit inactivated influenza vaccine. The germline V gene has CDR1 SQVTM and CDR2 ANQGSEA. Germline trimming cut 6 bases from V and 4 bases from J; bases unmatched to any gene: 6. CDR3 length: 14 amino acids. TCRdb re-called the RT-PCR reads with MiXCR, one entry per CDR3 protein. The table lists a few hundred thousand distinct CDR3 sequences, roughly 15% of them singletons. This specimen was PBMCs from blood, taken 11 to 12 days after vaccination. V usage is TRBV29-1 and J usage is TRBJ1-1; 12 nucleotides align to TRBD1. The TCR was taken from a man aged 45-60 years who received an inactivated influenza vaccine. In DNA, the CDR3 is TGCAGCGTGTCTGGGACAGGGGGCGGCACTGAAGCTTTCTTT. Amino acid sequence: CSVSGTGGGTEAFF.